This T cell receptor beta chain originates from a study of shared clonotypes between healthy human individuals. Repertoires were generated with immunoSEQ multiplex PCR, while TCRdb's copy carries only in-frame clones and drops some. In the table there are approximately 640,000 clones, 60% to 80% of which are singletons. This clone was seen a handful of times. Trimming left V 7 bases short and J 9 bases short, with 12 bases between. The germline CDR1 and CDR2 sequences are GTSNPN and SVGIG (reference sequence). The CDR3 extends over 10 amino acids. This clonotype was obtained from a young woman in good health. The sequenced sample was memory CD4+ T cells sorted from blood. The sample's subset: CD45RA-negative fraction. This chain links TRBV30 with TRBJ1-2; D possibly corresponds to TRBD1 (6 bases). The DNA of the CDR3 is TGTGCCTACGGCGGGGGGCGCTACACCTTC. Amino acid sequence: CAYGGGRYTF.